Given below is one T cell receptor (beta chain) in context. There are 11 residues in the CDR3. V was pared by 6 bases and J by 4 bases, with 6 bases between. Germline V lookup: CDR1 MNHEY, CDR2 SMNVEV (reference sequence). This sample is drawn from a study of blood T cell repertoires in COVID-19. This table comes from immunoSEQ multiplex PCR, and its TCRdb copy is limited to in-frame clones, with some not included. The sample lists approximately 240,000 clones; 86% were seen once. This clonotype was obtained from a woman aged 25 to 39 who had recovered from COVID-19. Sample: peripheral blood. V usage is TRBV27 and J usage is TRBJ1-1, with D uncertain. The CDR3 DNA is TGTGCCAGCAGACGCGGCACTGAAGCTTTCTTT. Its protein is CASRRGTEAFF.